This T cell receptor (beta chain) stems from a study of blood T cell repertoires in COVID-19. Looking at the study overall: The United States, Italy and Spain were the sources of the acute and convalescent COVID-19 samples. Sample material is recorded as cDNA or gDNA derived from T cells, B-cell-depleted T cells, or PBMCs.

Under the authors' procedure: Reference gene primer amplification in the assay estimated nucleated cell counts. Clones were read by immunoSEQ multiplex PCR, and TCRdb kept only the in-frame ones, dropping some. D and trimming were read from the DNA, whereas the V and J calls and clone size are those reported in that table. The sample has 140,000 or so clones; about 80% are singletons. After removal of 4 bases from V and 0 bases from J, the junction contained 5 bases not matched to a gene. In germline, CDR1 is SGHRS, CDR2 YFSETQ. CDR3 size: 16 residues. The sample consisted of peripheral blood. The clonotype comes from a human donor in a cohort sampled during active COVID-19. V gene TRBV5-1 combines with J gene TRBJ2-2, with TRBD2 identical over 8 bases. The chain's CDR3 is CASSAGLAANTGELFF. The DNA for the CDR3 is TGCGCCAGCAGCGCCGGACTAGCCGCGAACACCGGGGAGCTGTTTTTT.